One and the same sample provided the 7 T cell receptor beta chains below, sequenced in a study of blood T cell repertoires in COVID-19. Libraries were prepared by immunoSEQ multiplex PCR; TCRdb keeps only in-frame clonotypes and omits some of them. The sample holds around 400,000 clones, roughly nine tenths seen once. Sample: peripheral blood. These receptors all come from a man aged 35-49 years with acute or convalescent COVID-19.

The chain combines TRBV25-1 with TRBJ1-4; weak D call: TRBD1 (5 bases). Germline values: CDR1 MGHDK, CDR2 SYGVNS. V was trimmed by 7 bases and J by 8 bases, leaving 14 bases between them. This CDR3 is built from 13 residues. CDR3 nucleotides: TGTGCCAGCACGGGGGGTTTCCGAGAAAAACTGTTTTTT. This sequence encodes CASTGGFREKLFF.

This clone was detected only a few times. The genes are TRBV19 and TRBJ2-7, with TRBD1 matching over 12 bases. This CDR3 comprises 14 residues. Unmatched junction bases numbered 4, after V lost 5 bases and J lost 5 bases. Germline CDR1 LNHDA, CDR2 SQIVND (reference sequence). CDR3 sequence reads: CASSLGTGGHEQYF. The DNA of the CDR3 is TGTGCCAGTAGTCTCGGGACAGGGGGCCACGAGCAGTACTTC.

The chain links TRBV7-8 to TRBJ2-3; D is possibly TRBD1 (5 bases). Deletions cut 0 bases from V and 2 bases from J, with 15 bases between. This CDR3 has 17 residues. Germline CDR1 SGHVS, CDR2 FQNEAQ. CDR3 bases: TGTGCCAGCAGCTTAGCTTTGGACGGACACCACACAGATACGCAGTATTTT. This translates into CASSLALDGHHTDTQYF.

The V gene is TRBV15, the J gene TRBJ2-2, with D uncertain. CDR3 length equals 18 residues. Germline V gene lookup returns CDR1 LNHNV and CDR2 YYDKDF (reference sequence). V lost 0 bases, J lost 1 base, and 15 bases lay in between. CDR3 amino acids: CATSRDRVGPLNTGELFF. CDR3 bases: TGTGCCACCAGCAGAGATCGTGTTGGCCCGTTGAACACCGGGGAGCTGTTTTTT.

This clone has only one observation. The chain carries TRBV12-3 or TRBV12-4 and TRBJ2-2; D unresolved. There are 12 residues in the CDR3. V shed 6 bases and J shed 3 bases, with 5 bases lying between them. DNA of the CDR3: TGTGCCAGCAGGAGCGACACCGGGGAGCTGTTTTTT. Translating it yields CASRSDTGELFF.

This chain links TRBV19 with TRBJ2-7; maybe TRBD1 (6 bases). Germline lookup yields CDR1 LNHDA and CDR2 SQIVND (reference sequence). CDR3 size: 15 residues. Trimming stripped 4 bases from V and 4 bases from J, with 17 bases between. The CDR3: CASSTSPRTAYEQYF. As DNA, the CDR3 is TGTGCCAGTAGTACCTCTCCCCGGACAGCATACGAGCAGTACTTC.

This clone was seen only a few times. The chain is built from TRBV7-2 and TRBJ2-7; 8 positions match TRBD2. Germline-derived CDR1 and CDR2 are SGHTA and FQGNSA. The J segment lost 2 bases and the V segment lost 6 bases, leaving 12 bases of the junction unmatched. CDR3 size: 16 residues. The CDR3 sequence: CASSWGSGSPPYEQYF. The CDR3 DNA is TGTGCCAGCAGTTGGGGGAGCGGGAGTCCTCCCTACGAGCAGTACTTC.